Listed below are T cell receptor beta chains from one sample, sequenced in a study of cytomegalovirus exposure and HLA in healthy donors. Clones were sequenced by immunoSEQ multiplex PCR, and TCRdb holds only the in-frame ones, with some missing. The sample holds approximately 100,000 clones, about 88% seen once. Sequenced: PBMCs. Every receptor here comes from a woman aged 18 to 35 in good health and CMV-seropositive. Each CDR3 is given with its conserved first and last residue. The order of the fields is CDR3 protein, D gene, J gene, V gene, CDR3 length. A D gene is named only where the DNA matches it firmly.

CASSPWDRTNSPLHF | TRBD1 | TRBJ1-6 | TRBV28 | 15
CASKETGEEAFF | NA | TRBJ1-1 | TRBV28 | 12
CASSPRLAGSTDTQYF | TRBD2 | TRBJ2-3 | TRBV11-1 | 16
CASGTRETDTQYF | TRBD2 | TRBJ2-3 | TRBV6-1 | 13
CASSGGGGNEQFF | NA | TRBJ2-1 | TRBV7-9 | 13
CASSPADRNYGYTF | TRBD1 | TRBJ1-2 | TRBV18 | 14
CATLREGTDTQYF | NA | TRBJ2-3 | TRBV15 | 13
CASSLRDRTYNEQFF | TRBD1 | TRBJ2-1 | TRBV27 | 15
CASSPAGGTEAFF | NA | TRBJ1-1 | TRBV14 | 13
CASSSSPRTGEKYGYTF | TRBD1 | TRBJ1-2 | TRBV11-2 | 17
CASTSAGDLTDTQYF | TRBD2 | TRBJ2-3 | TRBV6-5 | 15
CATSFYLRDSNYGYTF | NA | TRBJ1-2 | TRBV15 | 16
CASSLGTGTLGGYTF | TRBD1 | TRBJ1-2 | TRBV5-6 | 15
CASSIGTAMNTEAFF | TRBD1 | TRBJ1-1 | TRBV6-1 | 15
CASSGSLAGYNEQFF | TRBD2 | TRBJ2-1 | TRBV2 | 15
CASSYAAGGTYNEQFF | TRBD2 | TRBJ2-1 | TRBV6-5 | 16
CASRPAMRLTINSPLHF | NA | TRBJ1-6 | TRBV28 | 17
CAILLATEQFF | TRBD2 | TRBJ2-1 | TRBV10-2 | 11
CASSLALAALSTDTQYF | NA | TRBJ2-3 | TRBV7-9 | 17
CASSLWGTGGSRYNEQFF | TRBD1 | TRBJ2-1 | TRBV28 | 18
CASSLDRGTQETQYF | TRBD1 | TRBJ2-5 | TRBV7-2 | 15
CASSLFGQGNTEAFF | TRBD1 | TRBJ1-1 | TRBV7-9 | 15
CASSYELGLSNQPQHF | NA | TRBJ1-5 | TRBV6-6 | 16
CASTLGGGGETQYF | NA | TRBJ2-5 | TRBV28 | 14
CASSESGRHQPQHF | NA | TRBJ1-5 | TRBV10-2 | 14
CASSFSRAGYTF | NA | TRBJ1-2 | TRBV28 | 12
CASSLGRLAGTDTQYF | TRBD2 | TRBJ2-3 | TRBV4-3 | 16
CASNGGTDTQYF | NA | TRBJ2-3 | TRBV9 | 12
CASFLGQGLSGGYTF | TRBD1 | TRBJ1-2 | TRBV27 | 15
CASSYRGRTGELFF | TRBD1 | TRBJ2-2 | TRBV6-5 | 14
CASSRNGDTGELFF | NA | TRBJ2-2 | TRBV6-4 | 14
CASSVFNTGELFF | NA | TRBJ2-2 | TRBV9 | 13
CASRSAGHLNYGYTF | NA | TRBJ1-2 | TRBV6-5 | 15
CATSRDQGTGAAEAFF | TRBD1 | TRBJ1-1 | TRBV15 | 16
CASSYSSPGPEAFF | NA | TRBJ1-1 | TRBV6-5 | 14
CASSAADGGAMETQYF | TRBD2 | TRBJ2-5 | TRBV9 | 16
CASSLASGEHNEQFF | TRBD2 | TRBJ2-1 | TRBV5-1 | 15
CASSPLENTEAFF | NA | TRBJ1-1 | TRBV6-5 | 13
CASSLAGPNYGYTF | NA | TRBJ1-2 | TRBV7-9 | 14
CASSLEGQDTDTQYF | TRBD1 | TRBJ2-3 | TRBV5-1 | 15
CSARLTVEAFF | NA | TRBJ1-1 | TRBV20-1 | 11
CAISEAGREAATQYF | NA | TRBJ2-3 | TRBV10-3 | 15
CASSFGTSGGQETQYF | TRBD2 | TRBJ2-5 | TRBV7-2 | 16
CSALTDTQYF | NA | TRBJ2-3 | TRBV20-1 | 10
CASSPAGGSYNEQFF | TRBD2 | TRBJ2-1 | TRBV10-2 | 15
CASSQREGGNIQYF | TRBD2 | TRBJ2-4 | TRBV4-3 | 14
CASHARQASPAGANVLTF | NA | TRBJ2-6 | TRBV19 | 18